This T cell receptor beta chain was observed in a study of T cells in Graves' hyperthyroidism and ophthalmopathy. Study-wide points: The model made its ophthalmopathy prediction, and onset followed a median approximately 6 months later. Most thyroid clonotypes expanded above 0.001 appeared in blood too.

Trimming pared 2 bases from V and 2 bases from J, leaving 7 bases between. Germline V gene sequence: CDR1 SGDLS, CDR2 YYNGEE. CDR3 size: 13 residues. Regions amplified from RNA transcripts were the TCR beta CDR3 regions. The HTBI set primed first-round TCR CDR3 RT-PCR. One entry per CDR3 protein, called by TCRdb with MiXCR from the multiplex PCR reads. The top ten clones hold about 3.8% of a sample with approximately 630,000 distinct CDR3 sequences, around 15% of them seen once. A note on this clonotype: Its antigen is unidentified.

Patients with uncontrolled infections, other autoimmune diseases, pregnancy or lactation were excluded. The sample consisted of blood. This sequence joins TRBV9 and TRBJ1-2; D ambiguous. This receptor was taken from a woman in her thirties with Graves' hyperthyroidism. The CDR3 bases are TGTGCCAGCAGCGTGGGCCGGAACTATGGCTACACCTTC. Its protein is CASSVGRNYGYTF.